The present T cell receptor (beta chain) was sequenced within a study of T cell responses to AZD1222 COVID-19 vaccine (dated by TCRdb to the early 2020s). The study in broad terms: Because spike-specific TCR depth and breadth did not differ between the two schedules, AZD1222 recipients who got a second dose at roughly 4 weeks were pooled with those who got a second dose at roughly 12 weeks. A total of just over 230 trial participants underwent TCR sequencing, of whom some 200 had received two doses of AZD1222 and 26 had received two doses of the MenACWY control vaccine. Trial participants were enrolled into age subgroups of 18-55, 56-69 and 70-plus years, which contained roughly 140, 27 and 60 TCR-sequenced participants, respectively.

CDR3 length: 15 amino acids, cysteine to phenylalanine. Only the CDR3 part of the read is kept: 45 bases, read in frame from the first base. V is clipped by 4 bases and J by 0 bases, and the sequence between their germline boundaries is 13 bases long. CDR1 and CDR2 are drawn from the germline V gene: SGHRS, YFSETQ. The CDR3 regions of human TCRbeta chains were subjected to immunosequencing. As for the original processing: TCRs in the repertoires were matched against a reference library of SARS-CoV-2-specific TCRs that had been generated with the MIRA antigen-specificity platform. Breadth meant the fraction of unique TCRs that were SARS-CoV-2-associated, whereas depth meant the fraction of total T cells that were SARS-CoV-2-associated. Using the MIRA data, every spike-specific TCR was mapped to the spike region that the TCR reacted to and assigned to either a CD4 or a CD8 class. Log10-transformed breadth and depth values were compared by one-way ANOVA with Sidak's multiple comparisons tests. In TCRdb, the immuneACCESS table is reduced to in-frame sequences with V and J assigned. These tables do not hold every clone; where another copy was compared, an unresolved V gene accounts for under half, and the others remain unexplained. The V and J calls and clone size were taken over from that table, and D and trimming were inferred from the DNA. In all, the sample holds 85,000 to 110,000 clones, and roughly 89% of those were seen once. Together, the top ten hold 45% to 55% of the sample.

In regard to this clone: Which antigen it targets is not known. Nothing much larger sits one base from this clone, and base qualities are not available.

Beyond this particular receptor, the publication reports: After two AZD1222 doses, both the breadth and the depth of spike-specific TCRs were significantly higher than at day 0 and than in MenACWY recipients. Because no day 14 peak-response samples were available, the repertoires could be characterized only after the peak T cell response. Most participants were white British and females outnumbered males, and the authors suggested that clonal diversity may have been underestimated. Reportedly, almost half of the unique spike-specific TCRs recognized epitopes lying outside the regions that are mutated in the B.1.351 and B.1.1.7 variants. The 56-69-year group was small, and its depth increase did not reach significance, likely because of low power. Only five to seven AZD1222 recipients were SARS-CoV-2 seropositive at baseline, limiting conclusions about previously exposed vaccinees. CD4 TCRs associated with the vaccine covered the entire spike protein, and the dominant responses were in regions 160-218 and 743-854.

This specimen's time point label, interpreted: baseline before first vaccination. Samples from vaccinated people were obtained from the UK trials COV001 and COV002, which included a single-blind randomized controlled phase 2/3 trial of AZD1222 (ChAdOx1 nCoV-19) in healthy adults. For TCRbeta chain sequencing, PBMC samples were collected from trial participants at day 0 and at day 28 after the second dose. The origin of this receptor is an adult in good health. The chain is made from TRBV5-1 and TRBJ2-5; the D segment could be TRBD1, given 5 matching bases. The specimen comprised peripheral blood, sampled on day 0 of AZD1222 vaccination. For the CDR3, the sequence is CASSDPGRDQETQYF. The DNA reads TGCGCCAGCAGCGACCCTGGCAGGGACCAAGAGACCCAGTACTTC.